The clone carrying this T cell receptor (beta chain) was seen only a few times. Its antigen is not identified. TCRdb reprocessed the 5' RACE reads with MiXCR, giving one entry per CDR3 protein. This table holds fewer than 650,000 distinct CDR3 sequences, about an eighth found once. This CDR3 has 15 amino acids. V lost 4 bases and J 3 bases, leaving 13 bases between the germline ends. The germline gives CDR1 KGHDR, CDR2 SFDVKD. These data belong to a study of CD8 T cells in ankylosing spondylitis. Overall study results and limits: It appeared that ankylosing spondylitis blood was characterized by a TCR beta motif of several highly homologous variants.

This sequence originates from a male donor with ankylosing spondylitis. Sequencing was done on a sample of blood, either unsorted or a sorted T cell fraction (not recorded which). The chain carries TRBV24-1 and TRBJ2-3; tentative D call: TRBD1 (5 bases). DNA for the CDR3: TGTGCCACCAGTGAATATGAAGGGGCTACAGATACGCAGTATTTT. It encodes CATSEYEGATDTQYF.